This TCR beta chain was obtained from a study of T cell responses to AZD1222 COVID-19 vaccine. With regard to this clone: Its antigen is unknown.

Overall study results and limits: Only after the peak T cell response were repertoires sampled.

V was clipped by 0 bases and J by 1 base, with 4 bases between them. The CDR3 has 14 amino acids. Germline V CDR1 and CDR2: MNHNY, SVGAGI (reference sequence). TCRdb keeps only in-frame clones here, not all; method: immunoSEQ multiplex PCR. The table records 95,000 to 120,000 clones, roughly 88% of them present only once. The genes are TRBV6-6 and TRBJ1-3; D not resolved. Material: peripheral blood, obtained 28 days after the second AZD1222 dose. The receptor was isolated from an adult who received the AZD1222 COVID-19 vaccine. As DNA, the CDR3 is TGTGCCAGCAGTTACTCCGGGTCTGGAAACACCATATATTTT. Protein: CASSYSGSGNTIYF.